The T cell receptor beta chain under discussion was sequenced for a study of lymphopenia after photon versus proton radiotherapy (dated by TCRdb to between 2018 and 2020). Study-level background: The study compared the immunological effects of photon versus proton radiation therapy in patients with gastrointestinal tumors who developed high-grade lymphopenia. The cohort included roughly 18 patients with gastrointestinal tumors who developed lymphopenia after receiving either photon or proton therapy. The goal of the study was to characterize the differences between the two radiation modalities in how they affect the immune system. The investigation overall reported the following: After the lymphocyte count nadir, oligoclonal expansion, especially of CD8+ Temra cells, was observed in photon-treated repertoires, and the drop in diversity was driven by this expansion. Among patients across the cohort who died, overall survival time showed an inverse correlation with a larger post-nadir drop in TCR diversity. During treatment, patients who received proton therapy stayed relatively stable, whereas patients who received photon therapy lost naive T cells and TCR diversity and gained effector/memory populations. The survival association was assessed only in patients who died, and the authors presented better survival with proton therapy as a possibility rather than a demonstrated result.

Receptor amplification or capture employed the immunoSEQ multiplex PCR assay. T cell repertoires were profiled with deep sequencing of rearranged TCR beta loci together with multiparametric flow cytometry. As stored in TCRdb, this immuneACCESS dataset retains in-frame rearrangements with V and J assigned. A fraction of the clones does not appear; measured against another copy, unresolved V genes explain less than half of the discrepancy, and the remainder lacks a known reason. The sample records around 26,000 clones, 90% of which are singletons. Jointly, the top ten make up 0.81% of the sample. Looking up the germline V gene yields CDR1 SGDLS and CDR2 YYNGEE. The trim is 0 bases for V and 3 bases for J, with a gap of 12 bases between the germline ends. The CDR3, from cysteine to phenylalanine, totals 16 residues. Only CDR3 DNA is held: 48 bases, read in frame from base 1. Comment on this clone: The antigen this receptor binds is unknown. No per-base quality is available; no much larger clone lies one base away.

Source: peripheral blood, taken from a patient treated with photon-based radiotherapy. The clonotype comes from a woman between 45 and 60 years old with cholangiocarcinoma. The V and J genes are TRBV9 and TRBJ2-2; the D region possibly corresponds to TRBD1 (6 bases align). The sequenced DNA: TGTGCCAGCAGCGTAGTAAACAGGGCGGACACCGGGGAGCTGTTTTTT. This is translated as CASSVVNRADTGELFF.